This T cell receptor (beta chain) appears in the sequencing data of a study of blood T cell repertoires in COVID-19. Across the whole study: The United States, Italy and Spain supplied acute and convalescent COVID-19 samples.

Participants came from under 30 US areas, aged roughly 18 to 95 years. Per the authors' pipeline: How many nucleated cells were present was estimated from reference gene primer amplification. Sequencing was performed with immunoSEQ multiplex PCR; in TCRdb, only in-frame clones are kept and a portion is missing. The V and J calls and clone size are taken from that table; D and trimming were inferred from the DNA. The table shows fewer than 300,000 clones, with about 85% occurring only once. The sequenced material came from PBMCs or T cells enriched from blood (not recorded which). The TCR comes from a woman in her forties or fifties who had recovered from COVID-19.

CDR3 coding DNA: TGTGCCACCAGCAGTCGCCAGGGACATTTTAATTCACCCCTCCACTTT. It translates to CATSSRQGHFNSPLHF. J is TRBJ1-6 and V is TRBV15; tentatively, D is TRBD1 (6 bases). Trimming pared 3 bases from V and 6 bases from J, leaving 15 bases between. The germline CDR1 and CDR2 sequences are LNHNV and YYDKDF (reference sequence). The CDR3 length is 16 residues.